Listed below are T cell receptor beta chains from one sample, sequenced in a study of T cell repertoires in cytomegalovirus infection. In TCRdb, the reads were re-called with MiXCR into one record per CDR3 protein. The sample carries about 230,000 distinct CDR3 sequences, approximately 22% recorded once. Sequenced input: CD8+ T cells from PBMCs. Receptors originate from a human donor in good health (CMV status not recorded). Some clones in this sample may be carry-over from other donors' samples. Both conserved end residues are part of each CDR3. Fields, in order: clone size, V gene, D gene, J gene, CDR3 protein, CDR3 DNA. A D gene is named only where the DNA matches it firmly. For some rows the clone size is stated as once, few or many, or as a class when expanded; others skip it.

few	TRBV20-1	TRBD2	TRBJ2-7	CSARDRLAGGTTYEQYF	TGCAGTGCTAGAGATCGATTAGCGGGGGGAACTACCTACGAGCAGTACTTC
.	TRBV5-6	TRBD1	TRBJ2-3	CASSPTGQGEVDTQYF	TGTGCCAGCAGCCCCACCGGACAGGGGGAGGTAGATACGCAGTATTTT
.	TRBV7-3	.	TRBJ1-3	CASSLGPGQLSGNTIYF	TGTGCCAGCAGCTTAGGGCCCGGGCAGCTCTCTGGAAACACCATATATTTT
.	TRBV9	TRBD2	TRBJ2-2	CASSAPGTSDVGDTGELFF	TGTGCCAGCAGCGCACCCGGGACTAGCGACGTCGGGGACACCGGGGAGCTGTTTTTT
.	TRBV6-1	TRBD1	TRBJ1-1	CASTTTGVTEAFF	TGTGCCAGCACGACGACAGGGGTTACTGAAGCTTTCTTT
few	TRBV27	.	TRBJ2-3	CASSSATDTQYF	TGTGCCAGTAGTAGCGCCACAGATACGCAGTATTTT
.	TRBV7-2	TRBD1	TRBJ2-7	CVSSPGTGREQYF	TGTGTCAGCAGCCCAGGGACAGGTCGCGAGCAGTACTTC
.	TRBV5-6	.	TRBJ2-1	CASSFSGYSYNEQFF	TGTGCCAGCAGCTTTTCAGGTTATTCCTACAATGAGCAGTTCTTC
few	TRBV5-4	.	TRBJ2-3	CASSFLQTDTQYF	TGTGCCAGCAGCTTCCTCCAAACAGATACGCAGTATTTT
once	TRBV20-1	.	TRBJ1-1	CSANRVMRNTEAFF	TGCAGTGCTAACAGGGTGATGAGGAACACTGAAGCTTTCTTT
.	TRBV28	.	TRBJ2-6	CASSYPGANVLTF	TGTGCCAGCAGTTACCCTGGGGCCAACGTCCTGACTTTC
.	TRBV28	TRBD2	TRBJ2-3	CASSSLTSELNTQYF	TGTGCCAGCAGTTCACTGACTAGCGAGCTAAATACGCAGTATTTT
.	TRBV29-1	.	TRBJ1-3	CSAAPGSGNTIYF	TGCAGCGCTGCCCCGGGTTCAGGAAACACCATATATTTT
.	TRBV6-2/TRBV6-3	.	TRBJ1-3	CASRHSGNTIYF	TGTGCCAGCAGACACTCTGGAAACACCATATATTTT
.	TRBV5-5	.	TRBJ1-2	CASSLVSNYGYTF	TGTGCCAGCAGCTTGGTATCTAACTATGGCTACACCTTC
few	TRBV29-1	TRBD1	TRBJ2-7	CSVVPGQGGEQYF	TGCAGCGTTGTTCCGGGACAGGGCGGCGAGCAGTACTTC
many	TRBV7-6	TRBD2	TRBJ2-1	CASSRNVAGVYNEQFF	TGTGCCAGCAGCCGCAATGTAGCGGGGGTATACAATGAGCAGTTCTTC
many	TRBV28	.	TRBJ1-1	CASRFQMGAEAFF	TGTGCCAGCAGATTCCAAATGGGGGCTGAAGCTTTCTTT
many	TRBV28	TRBD1	TRBJ1-1	CASSLAQGGAFF	TGTGCCAGCAGTTTAGCGCAGGGGGGAGCTTTCTTT
.	TRBV7-6	.	TRBJ2-2	CASSSLDGELFF	TGTGCCAGCAGCTCCCTGGACGGGGAGCTGTTTTTT
many	TRBV12-3/TRBV12-4	.	TRBJ2-7	CASSLAGESYEQYF	TGTGCCAGCAGTTTAGCGGGGGAGAGCTACGAGCAGTACTTC
few	TRBV6-2/TRBV6-3	.	TRBJ1-1	CASSGTALRSEAFF	TGTGCCAGCAGTGGAACAGCCTTGCGGTCTGAAGCTTTCTTT
.	TRBV28	.	TRBJ1-5	CASSLPQDKFLLGEPQHF	TGTGCCAGCAGTCTACCTCAGGACAAATTCCTCTTGGGAGAGCCCCAGCATTTT
.	TRBV7-9	.	TRBJ2-6	CASSLAGVANVLTF	TGTGCCAGCAGCTTAGCCGGAGTAGCCAACGTCCTGACTTTC
few	TRBV7-6	TRBD2	TRBJ2-2	CASSLSGGRNTGELFF	TGTGCCAGCAGTCTCAGCGGGGGCCGAAACACCGGGGAGCTGTTTTTT
.	TRBV10-3	.	TRBJ1-5	CAISEAHPPDSNQPQHF	TGTGCCATCAGTGAGGCCCACCCGCCCGATAGCAATCAGCCCCAGCATTTT
.	TRBV11-3	.	TRBJ2-1	CASSLGVGDEQFF	TGTGCCAGCAGCTTAGGGGTCGGCGATGAGCAGTTCTTC
.	TRBV19	TRBD2	TRBJ2-2	CASSTRGAGELFF	TGTGCCAGTAGTACCCGGGGGGCCGGGGAGCTGTTTTTT
many	TRBV12-3/TRBV12-4	.	TRBJ2-7	CASSLQSSYEQYF	TGTGCCAGCAGTTTACAGAGCTCCTACGAGCAGTACTTC
few	TRBV29-1	.	TRBJ1-5	CSVDLTPYSNQPQHF	TGCAGCGTTGATTTGACGCCATATAGCAATCAGCCCCAGCATTTT
many	TRBV7-2	.	TRBJ2-3	CASSLGAGAFTDTQYF	TGTGCCAGCAGCCTCGGGGCGGGGGCCTTCACAGATACGCAGTATTTT
many	TRBV7-6	.	TRBJ1-5	CASSLRLNQPQHF	TGTGCCAGCAGCTTACGGCTTAATCAGCCCCAGCATTTT
many	TRBV7-2	.	TRBJ2-5	CASSLEHNGWRETQYF	TGTGCCAGCAGCTTAGAACACAATGGGTGGCGAGAGACCCAGTACTTC
.	TRBV12-5	.	TRBJ1-1	CASGFGTPNTEAFF	TGTGCTAGTGGTTTTGGGACACCGAACACTGAAGCTTTCTTT
many	TRBV7-9	TRBD1	TRBJ2-3	CASSSTGTGGTDTQYF	TGTGCCAGCAGCTCGACCGGGACAGGGGGCACAGATACGCAGTATTTT
few	TRBV5-5	.	TRBJ2-3	CASRGGPYTDTQYF	TGTGCCAGTAGGGGGGGGCCCTACACAGATACGCAGTATTTT
.	TRBV19	.	TRBJ1-2	CASYWGAGYTF	TGTGCCAGCTACTGGGGGGCTGGCTACACCTTC
many	TRBV7-8	TRBD1	TRBJ2-7	CASSVGQSYEQYF	TGTGCCAGCAGCGTGGGACAGTCCTACGAGCAGTACTTC
few	TRBV12-3/TRBV12-4	TRBD2	TRBJ2-7	CASRAGGPEQYF	TGTGCCAGCCGGGCGGGGGGTCCCGAGCAGTACTTC
.	TRBV20-1	TRBD1	TRBJ2-3	CSANRGNGDTQYF	TGCAGTGCAAACAGGGGGAATGGAGATACGCAGTATTTT
few	TRBV12-3/TRBV12-4	.	TRBJ2-6	CASSYRDTTSGANVLTF	TGTGCCAGCAGCTACCGGGACACTACCTCTGGGGCCAACGTCCTGACTTTC
few	TRBV7-2	.	TRBJ1-5	CASSLGVSGSRYQPQHF	TGTGCCAGCAGCTTAGGGGTGTCGGGCTCAAGGTATCAGCCCCAGCATTTT
many	TRBV7-2	.	TRBJ2-1	CASSLPGDEQFF	TGTGCCAGCAGCTTACCGGGGGACGAGCAGTTCTTC
.	TRBV20-1	.	TRBJ2-7	CSARDPTSMGYEQYF	TGCAGTGCTAGAGATCCGACAAGTATGGGCTACGAGCAGTACTTC
few	TRBV5-1	.	TRBJ2-7	CASSLDPLEQYF	TGCGCCAGCAGCTTGGACCCCCTCGAGCAGTACTTC
.	TRBV5-6	TRBD2	TRBJ2-5	CASSGSGLAGTQYF	TGTGCCAGCAGCGGCTCCGGACTAGCCGGGACCCAGTACTTC
few	TRBV6-8	TRBD2	TRBJ2-7	CASSYSKRGPYEQYF	TGTGCCAGCAGTTACTCTAAGCGGGGCCCCTACGAGCAGTACTTC
few	TRBV20-1	.	TRBJ1-2	CSARDPDSYGYTF	TGCAGTGCTAGAGATCCCGACAGCTATGGCTACACCTTC
many	TRBV11-2	.	TRBJ1-1	CASSSRRTMGEDTEAFF	TGTGCCAGCAGTTCCAGGCGGACGATGGGGGAGGACACTGAAGCTTTCTTT
many	TRBV7-2	.	TRBJ1-5	CASSLAGPDSNQPQHF	TGTGCCAGCAGCTTAGCGGGCCCCGATAGCAATCAGCCCCAGCATTTT
.	TRBV7-9	.	TRBJ1-4	CASSLEAGHLFF	TGTGCCAGCAGCTTAGAGGCCGGACATCTGTTTTTT
many	TRBV12-3/TRBV12-4	TRBD1	TRBJ2-1	CASSGTGGNNEQFF	TGTGCCAGCAGTGGGACAGGGGGGAACAATGAGCAGTTCTTC